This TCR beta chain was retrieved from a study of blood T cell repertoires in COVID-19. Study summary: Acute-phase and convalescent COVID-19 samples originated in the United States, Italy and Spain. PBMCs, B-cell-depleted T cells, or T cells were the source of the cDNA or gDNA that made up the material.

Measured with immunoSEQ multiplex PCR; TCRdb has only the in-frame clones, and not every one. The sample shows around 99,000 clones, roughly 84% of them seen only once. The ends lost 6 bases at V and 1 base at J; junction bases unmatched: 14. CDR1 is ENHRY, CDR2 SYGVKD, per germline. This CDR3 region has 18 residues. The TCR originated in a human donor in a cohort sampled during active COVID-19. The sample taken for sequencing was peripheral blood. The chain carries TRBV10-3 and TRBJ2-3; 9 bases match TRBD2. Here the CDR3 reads CAIRGSGSGRGGTDTQYF. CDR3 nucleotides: TGTGCCATCAGGGGTAGCGGGAGTGGGCGTGGGGGCACAGATACGCAGTATTTT.